The 18 T cell receptor beta chains listed next were all sequenced from one sample in a study of read filtering for tumor transcriptome and immune sequencing. Molecular barcoded adaptors covering alpha/delta and beta/gamma chains were used on around 370 ng RNA. From the reads, TCRdb called clonotypes with MiXCR, one entry per CDR3 protein. The sample shows roughly 90,000 distinct CDR3 sequences, around 12% of them seen only once. Sequenced input: a population of CD138-negative cells sorted from bone marrow. These receptors all come from a donor at least 40 years old with multiple myeloma.

Regarding this clonotype: This clone may be a read error of a much larger clone one base away. V usage is TRBV12-3 or TRBV12-4 and J usage is TRBJ1-1; D not resolved. CDR3 size: 13 residues. The CDR3 region has the DNA TGTGCCAGCAGCGACTACAAGGGCACTGAAGCTCTCTTT. Protein product: CASSDYKGTEALF.

This clonotype was seen ten or more times. The chain joins TRBV30 to TRBJ2-1; D not resolved. This CDR3 has 13 amino acids. Germline loops: CDR1 GTSNPN, CDR2 SVGIG (reference sequence). Trimming cost V 1 base and J 7 bases, with 11 bases left between them. The CDR3 DNA is TGTGCCTGGAGTGCGATGGTGGGGAATGAGCAGTTCTTC. Translation: CAWSAMVGNEQFF.

This clonotype was detected a few times. This rearrangement joins TRBV27 to TRBJ1-5; 8 bases are a match to TRBD1. After removal of 6 bases from V and 3 bases from J, the junction contained 1 base not matched to a gene. The CDR3 has 13 amino acids. The germline V gene encodes CDR1 MNHEY and CDR2 SMNVEV (reference sequence). This chain's CDR3 is CASSRGLNQPQHF. For the CDR3, the DNA is TGTGCCAGCAGCAGGGGGCTCAATCAGCCCCAGCATTTT.

The V call is TRBV18, the J call TRBJ1-1, with D tentatively TRBD1 (5 bases). This CDR3 is 13 amino acids long. Germline V gene lookup returns CDR1 KGHSH and CDR2 LQKENI. With 0 bases removed from V and 8 bases from J, the gap between germline ends came to 10 bases. CDR3 DNA: TGTGCCAGCTCACCACCGGTTCGGGGGGAAGCTTTCTTT. It is translated as CASSPPVRGEAFF.

This clonotype was detected ten times or more. The chain recombines TRBV20-1 with TRBJ2-7; TRBD1 is a possible D gene (8 bases). V was trimmed by 2 bases and J by 3 bases, leaving 17 bases between them. The CDR3 runs 15 residues. The germline CDR1 and CDR2 sequences are DFQATT and SNEGSKA (reference sequence). The CDR3 nucleotides are TGCAGTGCTAGACCACGGACAGGGAGGGTCTACGAGCAGTACTTC. It translates to CSARPRTGRVYEQYF.

There are a few counts of this clonotype. The J gene is TRBJ1-5, the V gene TRBV6-1, with unresolved D. Germline values: CDR1 MNHNS, CDR2 SASEGT. CDR3 length: 15 residues. Deletions cut 0 bases from V and 3 bases from J, with 9 bases between. The CDR3: CASSEAGQVNQPQHF. CDR3 bases: TGTGCCAGCAGTGAAGCAGGCCAGGTCAATCAGCCCCAGCATTTT.

This clonotype has only a few counts. Because the CDR3's place on the DNA is in doubt, the DNA is left out and the CDR3 is given as listed by TCRdb. The chain has TRBV6-6 and TRBJ2-7; whether TRBD1, the table's D call, matches the DNA was not checked. Inclusive of both ends, the CDR3 amounts to 12 amino acids. Per germline, CDR1 MNHNY and CDR2 SVGAGI (reference sequence). This CDR3 reads CASGPASYERYF.

This clonotype was counted ten times or more. The chain employs TRBV12-3 or TRBV12-4 and TRBJ2-4; 7 nucleotides match TRBD1. This CDR3 contains 16 residues. J was trimmed by 4 bases and V by 5 bases; bases with no gene match: 11. The CDR3 protein is CASSRSRDRPKNIQYF. The CDR3 nucleotides read TGTGCCAGCAGTCGGTCCCGGGACAGACCGAAAAACATTCAGTACTTC.

In this sample, this clonotype turned up many times. The chain is built from TRBV7-2 and TRBJ1-1, with 8 bases lining up with TRBD1. The CDR3 contains 14 residues. Germline assignment: CDR1 SGHTA and CDR2 FQGNSA. The ends lost 5 bases at V and 3 bases at J; junction bases unmatched: 5. The CDR3 reads CASSLTGGYTEAFF. CDR3 nucleotide sequence: TGTGCCAGCAGCCTTACAGGGGGGTACACTGAAGCTTTCTTT.

This clonotype was picked up many times. The gene calls are TRBV29-1 and TRBJ2-3; TRBD1 matches 9 bases. This CDR3 region has 14 residues. CDR1 and CDR2 from the germline V gene are SQVTM and ANQGSEA. V trimming: 7 bases; J trimming: 6 bases; junction bases outside the gene matches: 11. CDR3 loop: CSARDRVGFDTQYF. The CDR3 DNA sequence: TGCAGCGCAAGGGACAGGGTCGGCTTCGATACGCAGTATTTT.

There are many counts of this clonotype. The rearrangement links TRBV14 to TRBJ1-1, with 7 bases aligning to TRBD1. V lost 4 bases and J lost 6; bases outside the gene matches: 8. The germline gives CDR1 SGHDN, CDR2 FVKESK. This CDR3 has 14 residues. The CDR3 loop is CASSLNYRGSEAFF. CDR3 DNA sequence: TGTGCCAGCAGCCTAAACTACAGGGGTTCTGAAGCTTTCTTT.

Many counts were recorded for this clonotype. The J gene is TRBJ1-5, the V gene TRBV6-6; no clear D gene. Germline values: CDR1 MNHNY, CDR2 SVGAGI (reference sequence). V shed 2 bases and J shed 10 bases, with 9 bases lying between them. The CDR3 is made up of 12 amino acids. The CDR3 here is CASSYPSLPQHF. The DNA of the CDR3 is TGTGCCAGCAGTTACCCTAGTCTCCCCCAGCATTTT.

This clonotype was recorded many times. The chain links TRBV28 to TRBJ1-4; perhaps TRBD1 as D (5 bases). This CDR3 contains 13 residues. Germline lookup yields CDR1 MDHEN and CDR2 SYDVKM. Trimming pared 10 bases from V and 2 bases from J, leaving 11 bases between. CDR3 coding DNA: TGTGCCACTACCCCAGGGACTAATGAAAAACTGTTTTTT. It translates to CATTPGTNEKLFF.

This clonotype has at least ten counts. The chain carries TRBV5-1 and TRBJ2-1; the D is unclear. The CDR3 is 16 amino acids. Looked up from germline, CDR1 is SGHRS and CDR2 is YFSETQ. Trimming removed 1 base from V and 4 bases from J, with 15 bases in between. CDR3 nucleotides: TGCGCCAGCAGCTTGCTTAATCGGCACCCATACAATGAGCAGTTCTTC. Its protein product is CASSLLNRHPYNEQFF. The full variable domain, rest sourced from reference TRBV5-1 and TRBJ2-1, is KAGVTQTPRYLIKTRGQQVTLSCSPISGHRSVSWYQQTPGQGLQFLFEYFSETQRNKGNFPGRFSGRQFSNSRSEMNVSTLELGDSALYLCASSLLNRHPYNEQFFGPGTRLTVL.

As regards this clonotype: A much larger clone differs by one base, so this may be a read error. The V call is TRBV30, the J call TRBJ1-1; 7 bases line up with TRBD1. The CDR3 sequence is 11 residues long. The V gene's germline CDR1 is GTSNPN and CDR2 SVGIG (reference sequence). In DNA, the CDR3 is TGTGCCCGCGGGACAGCCACTGAAGCTTCCTTT. This encodes CARGTATEASF.

About this clonotype: A much larger clonotype is one base distant, so this may be a read error. The chain recombines TRBV28 with TRBJ2-7; tentatively, D is TRBD1 (5 bases). Trimming took 5 bases from V and 7 from J, leaving 21 bases between them. This CDR3 has 15 amino acids. Germline V CDR1 and CDR2: MDHEN, SYDVKM. In DNA, the CDR3 is TGTGCCAGCAGTGCTCGGATAGGGGCCACAGGAGAGCAGTACTTC. Protein product: CASSARIGATGEQYF. The variable domain in full, completed from reference TRBV28 and TRBJ2-7, reads DVKVTQSSRYLVKRTGEKVFLECVQDMDHENMFWYRQDPGLGLRLIYFSYDVKMKEKGDIPEGYSVSREKKERFSLILESASTNQTSMYLCASSARIGATGEQYFGPGTRLTVT.

Many counts were recorded for this clonotype. The rearrangement links TRBV5-1 to TRBJ2-1, with 8 bases aligning to TRBD2. Germline V gene lookup returns CDR1 SGHRS and CDR2 YFSETQ. The CDR3 covers 15 residues. V shed 1 base, J shed 8 bases, and the junction held 8 bases outside the gene matches. The CDR3 here is CASSLFRGAGDEQFF. The DNA of the CDR3 is TGCGCCAGCAGCTTGTTTAGGGGAGCGGGAGATGAGCAGTTCTTC.

This chain uses TRBV5-1 with TRBJ2-7; 8 bases fit TRBD1. Germline values: CDR1 SGHRS, CDR2 YFSETQ. The CDR3 extends over 15 amino acids. Trimming removed 4 bases from V and 9 bases from J; junction bases left unmatched: 15. The chain's CDR3 is CASSKDRDHLNGQYF. CDR3 nucleotides: TGCGCCAGCAGCAAGGACAGGGACCACCTGAATGGGCAGTACTTC.